These 11 T cell receptor beta chains share one sample of origin, sequenced in a study of T cells after yellow fever vaccination. Each CDR3 protein is one row after TCRdb ran MiXCR on the 5' RACE reads. The sample shows about 500,000 distinct CDR3 sequences, about a sixth of them seen only once. The specimen was PBMCs, collected 5 days after the first yellow fever vaccination. These receptors all stem from a man in his late teens or twenties who received the YFV17D yellow fever vaccine.

The chain joins TRBV6-5 to TRBJ2-1; D unclear. Germline-derived CDR1 and CDR2 are MNHEY and SVGAGI. Trimming took off 3 bases at V and 0 bases at J, with 12 bases between the two ends. This CDR3 has 16 residues. The CDR3 sequence: CASSYNRQSSYNEQFF. In DNA, the CDR3 is TGTGCCAGCAGTTATAATAGGCAGAGCTCCTACAATGAGCAGTTCTTC.

The chain couples TRBV12-3 or TRBV12-4 to TRBJ1-5; possibly TRBD1 for D (6 bases). V lost 6 bases and J 7 bases, leaving 16 bases between the germline ends. The CDR3 extends over 14 amino acids. CDR3 DNA: TGTGCCAGCAGCCATAGGGCAGGGGAGCAGCCCCAGCATTTT. It codes for CASSHRAGEQPQHF.

The chain recombines TRBV11-2 with TRBJ1-2; 7 bases are a match to TRBD1. After removal of 1 base from V and 1 base from J, the junction contained 6 bases not matched to a gene. This CDR3 region has 16 residues. CDR1 is SGHAT and CDR2 is FQNNGV in the germline V gene. The CDR3 loop reads CASSLGTRGINYGYTF. The CDR3 nucleotides read TGTGCCAGCAGCTTAGGAACCAGGGGGATTAACTATGGCTACACCTTC.

V usage is TRBV9 and J usage is TRBJ2-1; the D gene is possibly TRBD2 (6 bases). The length of the CDR3 is 14 residues. Germline V gene data show CDR1 as SGDLS and CDR2 as YYNGEE. V lost 4 bases, J lost 5 bases, and 13 bases lay in between. Here the CDR3 reads CASSPSPGDNEQFF. The DNA for the CDR3 is TGTGCCAGCAGCCCCTCCCCGGGGGACAATGAGCAGTTCTTC.

V and J are TRBV12-3 or TRBV12-4 and TRBJ2-4; D gene ambiguous. This CDR3 spans 16 amino acids. V was clipped by 6 bases and J by 0 bases, with 15 bases between them. CDR3: CASSSNPGVAKNIQYF. In DNA, the CDR3 is TGTGCCAGCAGCTCTAACCCTGGAGTAGCCAAAAACATTCAGTACTTC.

The chain is built from TRBV4-1 and TRBJ2-2, with 8 bases identical to TRBD1. The CDR3 contains 15 residues. Germline-derived CDR1 and CDR2 are MGHRA and YSYEKL. Trimming at V came to 1 base and at J to 4 bases, leaving 2 bases not matched to a gene. CDR3 loop: CASSQADRVTGELFF. The CDR3 DNA reads TGCGCCAGCAGCCAAGCGGACAGGGTCACCGGGGAGCTGTTTTTT.

The CDR3 coding sequence is TGTGCCAGCAGCCAAGCGCGGCGATCGGCCCTCTCGGCTAATCCCGGGGAGCTGTTTTTT. This encodes CASSQARRSALSANPGELFF. The chain links TRBV3-1 to TRBJ2-2; D is unclear. The CDR3 is made up of 20 amino acids. The V gene lost 1 base and the J gene lost 6 bases, with 27 bases spanning the gap. Germline V gene lookup returns CDR1 LGHDT and CDR2 YNNKEL (reference sequence).

This clonotype has a count of ten or more. The V call is TRBV9, the J call TRBJ2-1; 8 nucleotides match TRBD2. V gave up 0 bases and J gave up 0 bases; unmatched junction bases: 2. Germline V gene lookup returns CDR1 SGDLS and CDR2 YYNGEE. This CDR3 is built from 16 residues. The CDR3 sequence: CASSVAGGSSYNEQFF. The CDR3 nucleotides read TGTGCCAGCAGCGTAGCGGGGGGGAGCTCCTACAATGAGCAGTTCTTC.

This clonotype was seen only a few times. CDR3 in amino acids: CSATGENQPQHF. For the CDR3, the DNA is TGCAGTGCTACAGGGGAAAATCAGCCCCAGCATTTT. The chain links TRBV20-1 to TRBJ1-5; D possibly corresponds to TRBD1 (6 bases). The germline gives CDR1 DFQATT, CDR2 SNEGSKA (reference sequence). The V end lost 4 bases, the J end lost 4 bases, and 8 bases lay between the germline ends. This CDR3 comprises 12 residues.

This clonotype showed up just a few times. The chain employs TRBV6-2 or TRBV6-3 and TRBJ2-2; 13 bases map to TRBD2. Germline trimming cut 7 bases from V and 4 bases from J; bases unmatched to any gene: 6. Germline loops: CDR1 MNHEY, CDR2 SVGEGT. The CDR3 is 16 residues long. CDR3 nucleotide sequence: TGTGCCAGCATCAAACTAGCGGGGGGGCCCACCGGGGAGCTGTTTTTT. Its protein product is CASIKLAGGPTGELFF.

This clonotype came up a few times. The gene calls are TRBV6-2 or TRBV6-3 and TRBJ1-1; no firm D call. The ends were cut back, 6 bases at V and 5 bases at J, with 22 bases in the middle. Germline assignment: CDR1 MNHEY and CDR2 SVGEGT. This CDR3 spans 16 amino acids. The CDR3 region has the DNA TGTGCCAGCAGGAGAGCTGCGGAGGCAGAGGGTACTGAAGCTTTCTTT. Protein: CASRRAAEAEGTEAFF.